This T cell receptor beta chain appears in the sequencing data of a study of T-cell reconstitution after alpha-beta-depleted transplantation in children. Germline assignment: CDR1 LGHDT and CDR2 YNNKEL (reference sequence). This CDR3 contains 15 residues. J lost 5 bases, V lost 1 base, and 3 bases had no gene match. Molecular barcoding with unique molecular identifiers was used for the TCRbeta library. TCRdb fed the PCR reads into MiXCR, producing one record per CDR3 protein. This table has 450,000 to 600,000 distinct CDR3 sequences, approximately 29% appearing once. The chain joins TRBV3-1 to TRBJ2-1; 9 nucleotides align to TRBD2. Sequences were derived from PBMCs from the stem cell graft donor, sampled from the stem cell graft. This receptor was taken from a human donor who donated a stem cell graft to a child with aplastic anemia. The CDR3 is CASSQAPSGNNEQFF. The CDR3 DNA reads as TGTGCCAGCAGCCAAGCCCCTAGCGGGAACAATGAGCAGTTCTTC.